This record concerns one TCR beta chain sequence. The sample comes from a study of blood T cell repertoires in COVID-19. Repertoires were generated with immunoSEQ multiplex PCR, while TCRdb's copy carries only in-frame clones and drops some. The top ten hold about 1.1% of the sample, which has approximately 400,000 clones, approximately 90% seen once. The specimen sequenced was PBMCs or T cells enriched from blood (not recorded which). This receptor was identified in a woman between 18 and 30 years old who had recovered from COVID-19.

Written as DNA, the CDR3 is TGTGCCAGCAGCCAAGAGCCAGCGGGGCTTTTCACAGATACGCAGTATTTT. The encoded protein is CASSQEPAGLFTDTQYF. The chain has TRBV3-1 (or the pseudogene TRBV3-2) and TRBJ2-3; TRBD2 matches 7 bases. The J segment lost 2 bases and the V segment lost 0 bases, leaving 8 bases of the junction unmatched. Per the germline V gene, CDR1 is LGHDT and CDR2 is YNNKEL (reference sequence). The CDR3 has 17 residues.